This TCR beta chain is drawn from a study of blood T cell repertoires in COVID-19. The protocol was immunoSEQ multiplex PCR, while the TCRdb copy is restricted to in-frame clones and leaves out a portion. The top ten clones hold nearly 5% of a sample with 200,000 or so clones, approximately 83% of them seen once. The CDR3 contains 18 residues. Germline V gives CDR1 MNHEY, CDR2 SVGEGT. The trim removed 2 bases at V and 4 bases at J, leaving 7 bases unmatched. The sequence came from a woman between 50 and 59 years old who had been exposed to COVID-19. The sample taken for sequencing was PBMCs or T cells enriched from blood (not recorded which). The rearrangement joins TRBV6-2 or TRBV6-3 to TRBJ1-6; 11 positions match TRBD1. The CDR3 bases are TGTGCCAGCAGTTACCACGGGGGGACAGGGGGTTATAATTCACCCCTCCACTTT. This sequence encodes CASSYHGGTGGYNSPLHF.